This T cell receptor (beta chain) was recovered during a study of cytomegalovirus exposure and HLA in healthy donors. Broader study findings: Sequencing had likely introduced a cluster of highly shared sequence variants as an artifact.

Details on this clone: Its antigen is not identified.

The PCR ran on 60 Vbeta and 13 Jbeta primers. Sequenced by immunoSEQ multiplex PCR; TCRdb stores in-frame clones only, minus some. The sample records 60,000 to 70,000 clones, roughly 70% being singletons. The CDR3 contains 16 residues. Trimming removed 1 base from V and 1 base from J, with 9 bases in between. The germline gives CDR1 SGHRS, CDR2 YFSETQ. The chain recombines TRBV5-1 with TRBJ2-6; possible D gene TRBD1, 6 bases. The sample consisted of PBMCs. This sequence originates from a woman in her twenties or thirties in good health and CMV-seronegative. CDR3 sequence reads: CASSLNRASGANVLTF. CDR3 nucleotides: TGCGCCAGCAGCTTGAACAGGGCTTCTGGGGCCAACGTCCTGACTTTC. Using reference TRBV5-1 and TRBJ2-6 for the parts outside the CDR3, the full variable domain is KAGVTQTPRYLIKTRGQQVTLSCSPISGHRSVSWYQQTPGQGLQFLFEYFSETQRNKGNFPGRFSGRQFSNSRSEMNVSTLELGDSALYLCASSLNRASGANVLTFGAGSRLTVL.